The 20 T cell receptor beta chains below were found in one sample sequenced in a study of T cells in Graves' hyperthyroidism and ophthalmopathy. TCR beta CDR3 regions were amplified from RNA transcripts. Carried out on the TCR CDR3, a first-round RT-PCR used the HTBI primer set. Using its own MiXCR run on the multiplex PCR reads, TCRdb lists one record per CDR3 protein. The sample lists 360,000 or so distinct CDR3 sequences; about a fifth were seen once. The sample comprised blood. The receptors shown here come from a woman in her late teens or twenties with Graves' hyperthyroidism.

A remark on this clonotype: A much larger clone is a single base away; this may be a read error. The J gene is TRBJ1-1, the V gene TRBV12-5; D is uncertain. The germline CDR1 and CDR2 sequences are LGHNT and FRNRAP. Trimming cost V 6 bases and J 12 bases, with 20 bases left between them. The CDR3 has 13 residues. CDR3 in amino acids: CASGLDWGERSFF. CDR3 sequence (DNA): TGTGCTAGTGGACTCGATTGGGGAGAAAGATCTTTCTTT.

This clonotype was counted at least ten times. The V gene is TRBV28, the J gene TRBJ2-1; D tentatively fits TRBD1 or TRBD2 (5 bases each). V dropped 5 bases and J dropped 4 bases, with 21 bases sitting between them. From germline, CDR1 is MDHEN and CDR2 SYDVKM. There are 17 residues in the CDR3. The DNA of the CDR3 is TGTGCCAGCAGTCAACCCCTAGGTGGGGGAACTTACAATGAGCAGTTCTTC. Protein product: CASSQPLGGGTYNEQFF.

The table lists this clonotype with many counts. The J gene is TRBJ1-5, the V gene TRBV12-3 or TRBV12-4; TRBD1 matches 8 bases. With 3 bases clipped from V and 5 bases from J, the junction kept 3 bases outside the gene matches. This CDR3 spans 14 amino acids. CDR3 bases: TGTGCCAGCAGTTTGGCGGACAGGGATCAGCCCCAGCATTTT. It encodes CASSLADRDQPQHF.

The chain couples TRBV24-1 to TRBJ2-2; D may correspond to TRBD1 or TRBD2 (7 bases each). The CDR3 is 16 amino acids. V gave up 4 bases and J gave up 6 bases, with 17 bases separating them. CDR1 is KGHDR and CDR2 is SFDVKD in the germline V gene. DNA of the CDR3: TGTGCCACCAGTGAAGAAGGCAGGGGGGGGTCCGGGGAGCTGTTTTTT. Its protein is CATSEEGRGGSGELFF.

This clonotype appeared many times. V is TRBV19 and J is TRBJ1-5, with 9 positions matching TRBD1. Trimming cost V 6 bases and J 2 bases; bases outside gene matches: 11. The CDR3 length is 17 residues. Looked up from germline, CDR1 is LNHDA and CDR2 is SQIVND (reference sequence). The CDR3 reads CASSTGGRGGGNQPQHF. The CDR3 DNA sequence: TGTGCCAGTAGCACAGGGGGCCGTGGTGGGGGCAATCAGCCCCAGCATTTT.

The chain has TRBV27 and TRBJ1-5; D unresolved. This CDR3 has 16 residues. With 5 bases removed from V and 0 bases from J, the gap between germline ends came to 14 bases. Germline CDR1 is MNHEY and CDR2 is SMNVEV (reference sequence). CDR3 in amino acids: CASSPLGGYSNQPQHF. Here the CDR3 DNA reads TGTGCCAGCAGTCCCCTCGGTGGCTATAGCAATCAGCCCCAGCATTTT.

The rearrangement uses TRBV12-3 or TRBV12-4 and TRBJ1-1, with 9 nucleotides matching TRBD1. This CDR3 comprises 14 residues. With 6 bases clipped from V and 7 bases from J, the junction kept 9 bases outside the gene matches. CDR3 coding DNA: TGTGCCAGCAGACCCCGGGACAGGGAGGGTGAAGCTTTCTTT. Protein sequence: CASRPRDREGEAFF.

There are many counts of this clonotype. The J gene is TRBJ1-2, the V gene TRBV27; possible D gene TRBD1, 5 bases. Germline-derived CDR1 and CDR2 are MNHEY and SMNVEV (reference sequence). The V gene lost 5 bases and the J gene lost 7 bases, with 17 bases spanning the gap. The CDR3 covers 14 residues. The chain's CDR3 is CASSARGLQFGYTF. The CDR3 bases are TGTGCCAGCAGTGCCCGGGGACTCCAGTTTGGCTACACCTTC.

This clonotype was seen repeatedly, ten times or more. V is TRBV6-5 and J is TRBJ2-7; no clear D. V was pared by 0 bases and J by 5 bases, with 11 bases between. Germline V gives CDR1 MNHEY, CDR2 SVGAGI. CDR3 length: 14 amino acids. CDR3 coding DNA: TGTGCCAGCAGTTACTCCCATGGTTCGGACGAGCAGTACTTC. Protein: CASSYSHGSDEQYF.

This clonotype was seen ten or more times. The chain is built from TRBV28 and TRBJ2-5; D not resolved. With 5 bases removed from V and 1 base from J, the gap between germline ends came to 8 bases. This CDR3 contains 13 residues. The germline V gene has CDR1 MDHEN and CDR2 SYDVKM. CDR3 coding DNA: TGTGCCAGCAGTATGACATTCCAAGAGACCCAGTACTTC. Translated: CASSMTFQETQYF.

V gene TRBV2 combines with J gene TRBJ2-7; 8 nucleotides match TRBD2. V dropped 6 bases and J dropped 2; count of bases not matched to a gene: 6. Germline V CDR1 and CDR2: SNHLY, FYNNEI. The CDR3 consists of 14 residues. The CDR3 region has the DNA TGTGCCAGCAGCGGGGGGGACCTTCCCTACGAGCAGTACTTC. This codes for CASSGGDLPYEQYF.

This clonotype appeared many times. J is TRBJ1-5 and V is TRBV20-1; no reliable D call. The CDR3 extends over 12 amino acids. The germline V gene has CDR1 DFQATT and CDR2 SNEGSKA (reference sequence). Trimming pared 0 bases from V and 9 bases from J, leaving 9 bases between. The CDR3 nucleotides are TGCAGTGCTAGAGAACTCCGGGGGCCCCAGCATTTT. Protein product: CSARELRGPQHF.

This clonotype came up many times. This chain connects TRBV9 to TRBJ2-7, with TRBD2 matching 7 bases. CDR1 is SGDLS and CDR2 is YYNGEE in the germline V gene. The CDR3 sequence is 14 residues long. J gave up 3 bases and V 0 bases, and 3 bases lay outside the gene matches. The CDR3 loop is CASSVGGLGYEQYF. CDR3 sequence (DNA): TGTGCCAGCAGCGTAGGTGGACTAGGCTACGAGCAGTACTTC.

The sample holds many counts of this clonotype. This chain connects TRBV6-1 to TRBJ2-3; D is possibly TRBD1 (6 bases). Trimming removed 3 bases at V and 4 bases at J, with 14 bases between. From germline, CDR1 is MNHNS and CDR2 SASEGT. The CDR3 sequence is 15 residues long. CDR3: CASSERVTGPDTQYF. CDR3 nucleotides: TGTGCCAGCAGTGAGAGGGTTACAGGGCCAGATACGCAGTATTTT.

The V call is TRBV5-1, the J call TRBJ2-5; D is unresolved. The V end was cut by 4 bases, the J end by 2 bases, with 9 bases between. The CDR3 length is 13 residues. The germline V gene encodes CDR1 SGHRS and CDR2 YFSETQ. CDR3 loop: CASSRKQQETQYF. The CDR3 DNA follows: TGCGCCAGCAGCCGTAAACAACAAGAGACCCAGTACTTC.

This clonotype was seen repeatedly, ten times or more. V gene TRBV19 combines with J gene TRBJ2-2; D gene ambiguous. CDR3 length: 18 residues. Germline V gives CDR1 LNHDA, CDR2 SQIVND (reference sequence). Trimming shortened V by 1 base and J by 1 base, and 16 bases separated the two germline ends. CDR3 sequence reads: CASSIGVRESLNTGELFF. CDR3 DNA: TGTGCCAGTAGTATAGGGGTTCGAGAATCCCTGAACACCGGGGAGCTGTTTTTT.

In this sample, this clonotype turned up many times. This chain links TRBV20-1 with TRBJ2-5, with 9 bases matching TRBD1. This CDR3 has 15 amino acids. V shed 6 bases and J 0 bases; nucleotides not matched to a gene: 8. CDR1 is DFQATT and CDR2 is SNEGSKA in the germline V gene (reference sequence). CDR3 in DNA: TGCAGTGCAACCGGGACAGGGTCATACCAAGAGACCCAGTACTTC. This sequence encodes CSATGTGSYQETQYF.

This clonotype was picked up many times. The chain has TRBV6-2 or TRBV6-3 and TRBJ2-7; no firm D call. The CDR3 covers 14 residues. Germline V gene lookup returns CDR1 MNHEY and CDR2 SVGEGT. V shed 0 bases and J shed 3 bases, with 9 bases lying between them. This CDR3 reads CASSYSASSYEQYF. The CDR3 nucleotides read TGTGCCAGCAGTTACTCTGCCTCGAGCTACGAGCAGTACTTC.

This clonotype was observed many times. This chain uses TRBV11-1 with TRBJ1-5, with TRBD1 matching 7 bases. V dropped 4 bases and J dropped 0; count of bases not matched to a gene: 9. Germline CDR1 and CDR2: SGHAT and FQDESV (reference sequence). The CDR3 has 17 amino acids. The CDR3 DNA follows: TGTGCCAGCAGCTCGGGGGACAGCCCCTATAGCAATCAGCCCCAGCATTTT. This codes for CASSSGDSPYSNQPQHF.

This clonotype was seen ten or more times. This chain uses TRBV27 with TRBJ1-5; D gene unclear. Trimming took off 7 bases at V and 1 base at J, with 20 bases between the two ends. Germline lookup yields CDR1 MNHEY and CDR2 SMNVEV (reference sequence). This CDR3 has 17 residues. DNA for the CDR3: TGTGCCAGCACCTATCACGGACCCATAGGGAGCAATCAGCCCCAGCATTTT. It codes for CASTYHGPIGSNQPQHF.